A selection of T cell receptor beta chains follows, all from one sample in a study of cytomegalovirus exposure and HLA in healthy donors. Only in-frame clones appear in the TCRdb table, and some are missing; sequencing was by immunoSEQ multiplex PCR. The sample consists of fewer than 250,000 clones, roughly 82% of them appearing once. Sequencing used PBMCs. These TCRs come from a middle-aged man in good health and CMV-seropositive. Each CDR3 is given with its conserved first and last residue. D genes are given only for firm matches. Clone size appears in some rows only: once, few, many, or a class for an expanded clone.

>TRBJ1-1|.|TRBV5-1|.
TGCGCCAGCAGGCCCGGGACACAGAACACTGAAGCTTTCTTT
CASRPGTQNTEAFF
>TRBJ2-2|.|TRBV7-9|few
TGTGCCAGCAGCCCACAGAACACCGGGGAGCTGTTTTTT
CASSPQNTGELFF
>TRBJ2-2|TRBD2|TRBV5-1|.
TGCGCCACACAACCACTAGCGGGGCGTAGCCGGGGACCCTTCGCCGGGGAGCTGTTTTTT
CATQPLAGRSRGPFAGELFF
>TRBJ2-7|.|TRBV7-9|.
TGTGCCAGCAGCTTAGTCGGGGCAGGGGATAGGTACGAGCAGTACTTC
CASSLVGAGDRYEQYF
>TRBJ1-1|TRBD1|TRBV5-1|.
TGCGCCAGCAGCCCAATGGACAGGGGAACCTTCACTGAAGCTTTCTTT
CASSPMDRGTFTEAFF
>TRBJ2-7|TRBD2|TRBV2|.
TGTGCCAGCAGCCGGCTAGCGGGAGTTGACGAGCAGTACTTC
CASSRLAGVDEQYF
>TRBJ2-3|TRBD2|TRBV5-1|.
TGCGCCAGCCAACCGGGACTAGCTGCTAGCACAGATACGCAGTATTTT
CASQPGLAASTDTQYF
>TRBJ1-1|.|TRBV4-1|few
TGCGCCAGCAGCCAAGGATACGACATGAACACTGAAGCTTTCTTT
CASSQGYDMNTEAFF
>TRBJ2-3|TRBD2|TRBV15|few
TGTGCCACCAGCAACCCCGGGGGGGTAGCGGGAGATATAGATACGCAGTATTTT
CATSNPGGVAGDIDTQYF
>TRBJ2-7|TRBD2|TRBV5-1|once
TGCGCCAGCAGCTTGGCGGGAGGGGTCTCCTACGAGCAGTACTTC
CASSLAGGVSYEQYF
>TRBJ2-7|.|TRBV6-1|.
TGTGCCAGCTGCCTACGACACATGAGCTCCTACGAGCAGTACTTC
CASCLRHMSSYEQYF
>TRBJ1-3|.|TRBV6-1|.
TGTGCCAGTCATCGACAGCACTCTGGAAACACCATATATTTT
CASHRQHSGNTIYF
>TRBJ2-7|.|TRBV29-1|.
TGCAGCGTCCTCCTCGGGACAACCTACGAGCAGTACTTC
CSVLLGTTYEQYF
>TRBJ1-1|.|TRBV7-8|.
TGTGCCAGCACCTCCACGGGGACATCGGGCACTGAAGCTTTCTTT
CASTSTGTSGTEAFF
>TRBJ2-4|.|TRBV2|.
TGTGCCAGCAGTGAAGCAGGGGGTTGGGGCAAAAACATTCAGTACTTC
CASSEAGGWGKNIQYF
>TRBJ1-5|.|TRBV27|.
TGTGCCAGCAGTGTGGGCACTAGCAATCAGCCCCAGCATTTT
CASSVGTSNQPQHF
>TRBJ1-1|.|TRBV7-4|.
TGTGCCAGCAGCTTAGGAGGGGGAAGGGGAGGGGACACTGAAGCTTTCTTT
CASSLGGGRGGDTEAFF
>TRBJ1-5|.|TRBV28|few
TGTGCCAGCAGTTCTGGGGGGGGGAGCAATCAGCCCCAGCATTTT
CASSSGGGSNQPQHF
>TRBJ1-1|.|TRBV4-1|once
TGCGCCGCCGGTCGGGCAGCGGGCACTGAAGCTTTCTTT
CAAGRAAGTEAFF
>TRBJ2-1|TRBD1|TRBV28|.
TGTGCCAGCAGTGACAGGGAATTTTTAGATGAGCAGTTCTTC
CASSDREFLDEQFF
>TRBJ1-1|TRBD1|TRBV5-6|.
TGTGCCAGCAGCCCCAGGGGGATGAACACTGAAGCTTTCTTT
CASSPRGMNTEAFF
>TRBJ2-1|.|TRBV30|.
TGTGCCTGGAGTGTACCCCTAGCTCTATCCTACAATGAGCAGTTCTTC
CAWSVPLALSYNEQFF
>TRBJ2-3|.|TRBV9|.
TGTGCCAGCAGCACAACAAGAAACAGTTACCTCGATCCCACAGATACGCAGTATTTT
CASSTTRNSYLDPTDTQYF
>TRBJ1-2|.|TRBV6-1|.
TGTGCCAGCAGCTCGAACTATGGCTACACCTTC
CASSSNYGYTF
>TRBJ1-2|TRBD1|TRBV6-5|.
TGTGCCAGCAGTTACGGGACAGGGGTTAGCTATGGCTACACCTTC
CASSYGTGVSYGYTF
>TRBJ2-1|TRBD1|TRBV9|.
TGTGCCAGCAGCCCCTGGACAGGGGGTGATGAGCAGTTCTTC
CASSPWTGGDEQFF
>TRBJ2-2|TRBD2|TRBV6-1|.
TGTGCCAGCAGACGGACTAGCTGGCCCACCGGGGAGCTGTTTTTT
CASRRTSWPTGELFF
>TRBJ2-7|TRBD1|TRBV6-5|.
TGTGCCAGCAGCCAAGACAGGGGCACCTCCTACGAGCAGTACTTC
CASSQDRGTSYEQYF
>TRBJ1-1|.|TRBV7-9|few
TGTGCCAGCAGCTTAGGGAGAACTGAAGCTTTCTTT
CASSLGRTEAFF
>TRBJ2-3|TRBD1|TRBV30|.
TGTGCCTGTCTACAAGACAGGGGTGGGACAGATACGCAGTATTTT
CACLQDRGGTDTQYF
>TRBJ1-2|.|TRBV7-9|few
TGTGCCAGCAGCCCTCAATTGAGGTATGGCTACACCTTC
CASSPQLRYGYTF
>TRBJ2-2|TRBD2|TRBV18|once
TGTGCCAGCTCTCCGGGACTAGCGGGAGTTAAAAGCGGGGAGCTGTTTTTT
CASSPGLAGVKSGELFF
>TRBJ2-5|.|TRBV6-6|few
TGTGCCAGCAGTTACTCTGCCGGGGAAGAGACCCAGTACTTC
CASSYSAGEETQYF
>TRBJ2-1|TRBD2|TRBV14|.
TGTGCCAGCAGTTTTCGAACCAGCGGGAGCTTCAATGAGCAGTTCTTC
CASSFRTSGSFNEQFF
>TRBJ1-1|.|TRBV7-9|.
TGTGCCAGCAGCTTAGGCTACAGGTCGGATGGGAACACTGAAGCTTTCTTT
CASSLGYRSDGNTEAFF
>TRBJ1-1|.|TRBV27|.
TGTGCCAGCAGTTTATCCCCGGGACTGAGTACTGAATCTTTCTTT
CASSLSPGLSTESFF
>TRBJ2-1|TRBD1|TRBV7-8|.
TGTGCCAGCAGCAAACAGGGGGCAAGCTCCTACAATGAGCAGTTCTTC
CASSKQGASSYNEQFF
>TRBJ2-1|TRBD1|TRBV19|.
TGTGCCAGTAGTATAGGACAGGGGGCTTACAATGAGCAGTTCTTC
CASSIGQGAYNEQFF
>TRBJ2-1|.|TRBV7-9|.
TGTGCCAGCAGCCACAACAGGATAAATGAGCAGTTCTTC
CASSHNRINEQFF
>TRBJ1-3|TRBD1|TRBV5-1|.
TGCGCCAGCAGCTTAGGGACAGGTGGAAACACCATATATTTT
CASSLGTGGNTIYF
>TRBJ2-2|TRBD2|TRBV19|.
TGTGCCAGTAGTTGGAAACTAGCGGGAGCCCTGAACACCGGGGAGCTGTTTTTT
CASSWKLAGALNTGELFF
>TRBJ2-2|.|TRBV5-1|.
TGCGCCAGCAGCGACCTAAGGGGCACCGGGGAGCTGTTTTTT
CASSDLRGTGELFF
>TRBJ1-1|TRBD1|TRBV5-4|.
TGTGCCAGCTCTCGTAGGGGGCAGTTAAACACTGAAGCTTTCTTT
CASSRRGQLNTEAFF
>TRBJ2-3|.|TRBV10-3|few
TGTGCCATCAGTGAGGGGCGGGTCACAGATACGCAGTATTTT
CAISEGRVTDTQYF